The rows below give T cell receptor beta chains drawn from one sample of a study of tumor-infiltrating lymphocytes in primary liver carcinoma. MiXCR, run by TCRdb on the multiplex PCR reads, gives a single entry per CDR3 protein. This table holds almost 200,000 distinct CDR3 sequences, less than 75% found once. The material sequenced was peripheral blood. These receptors all come from an older woman with primary liver carcinoma and hepatitis B virus infection. Both conserved end residues are part of each CDR3. The D gene is left open where the match is weak. Clone size is stated in some rows and not others, as once, few, many or a class when expanded.

abundance,j_gene,len,v_gene,d_gene,CDR3aa,CDR3nt
.,TRBJ2-4,15,TRBV5-6,.,CVSSLGNLAKNIQYF,TGTGTCAGTAGCTTGGGAAACCTAGCCAAAAACATTCAGTACTTC
many,TRBJ2-1,14,TRBV29-1,.,CSVAPRGTYNEQFF,TGCAGCGTTGCGCCCAGGGGAACCTACAATGAGCAGTTCTTC
.,TRBJ2-1,16,TRBV18,.,CARSDLKTGTYNEQFF,TGTGCCAGATCAGATTTAAAGACAGGGACTTACAATGAGCAGTTCTTC
many,TRBJ2-5,15,TRBV12-3/TRBV12-4,.,CASSLAHQGGETQYF,TGTGCCAGCAGTTTAGCACATCAGGGTGGAGAGACCCAGTACTTC
.,TRBJ2-5,12,TRBV6-6,.,CASRKDSGTQYF,TGTGCCAGCAGGAAAGACTCGGGGACCCAGTATTTC
.,TRBJ2-2,15,TRBV28,.,CASSLWLVNTGELFF,TGTGCCAGCAGTTTATGGCTAGTAAACACCGGGGAGCTGTTTTTT
.,TRBJ2-7,16,TRBV30,.,CAWITRSGSSYNEQYF,TGTGCCTGGATTACCCGAAGCGGATCTTCTTACAATGAGCAGTACTTC
.,TRBJ2-1,17,TRBV11-2,.,CASSPRWGSSGDNEQFF,TGTGCCAGCAGCCCCCGATGGGGTAGCTCTGGTGACAATGAGCAGTTCTTC
.,TRBJ2-1,19,TRBV7-9,TRBD2,CASSLDFPLAGSSYNEQFF,TGTGCCAGCAGCTTAGATTTCCCACTAGCGGGGAGCTCCTACAATGAGCAGTTCTTC
.,TRBJ2-7,15,TRBV12-3/TRBV12-4,.,CASSLCQGKFYEQYF,TGTGCCAGCAGTTTATGTCAGGGGAAGTTCTACGAGCAGTACTTC
.,TRBJ2-5,15,TRBV7-8,.,CASSIGFADHETQYF,TGTGCCAGCAGCATAGGGTTCGCAGACCATGAGACCCAGTACTTC
.,TRBJ2-4,17,TRBV13,TRBD1,CASSVKQGYGDKNIQYF,TGTGCCAGCAGCGTGAAACAGGGGTATGGAGACAAAAACATTCAGTACTTC
many,TRBJ2-5,17,TRBV6-6,.,CASSYSTYRAPQETQYF,TGTGCCAGCAGTTACTCGACTTACAGGGCTCCCCAAGAGACCCAGTACTTC
.,TRBJ2-3,17,TRBV6-1,TRBD1,CASSESGDRGHPDTQYF,TGTGCCAGCAGTGAATCTGGGGACAGGGGCCACCCGGATACGCAGTATTTT
.,TRBJ2-1,16,TRBV11-2,.,CASSSGRLTGYNGQFF,TGTGCCAGCAGCTCCGGACGGCTGACGGGGTATAATGGGCAGTTCTTC
once,TRBJ2-7,15,TRBV7-9,TRBD2,CASSHSGRITYEQYF,TGTGCCAGCAGCCATAGCGGGAGGATCACCTACGAGCAGTACTTC
many,TRBJ2-5,14,TRBV5-1,.,CASSLEGPQETQYF,TGCGCCAGCAGCTTGGAGGGGCCCCAAGAGACCCAGTACTTC
.,TRBJ1-1,15,TRBV6-5,.,CASSYGIGADTEAFF,TGTGCCAGCAGCTACGGGATAGGGGCGGACACTGAAGCTTTCTTT
.,TRBJ2-2,17,TRBV11-3,TRBD2,CASTSGLAGGPGGDLFF,TGTGCCAGCACCTCGGGACTAGCGGGAGGGCCCGGCGGGGACTTGTTTTTT
.,TRBJ2-2,16,TRBV11-2,TRBD1,CTSRPTGTGSTGELLF,TGTACGAGCAGACCAACCGGGACAGGGTCTACCGGGGAGCTGCTTTTT
.,TRBJ1-1,14,TRBV29-1,.,CSIFTLTGRPEAFF,TGCAGCATTTTCACTTTGACAGGCCGTCCTGAGGCTTTCTTT
few,TRBJ2-5,14,TRBV19,.,CASSIGGGSETQYF,TGTGCCAGTAGTATTGGTGGAGGATCAGAGACCCAGTACTTC
.,TRBJ2-7,15,TRBV5-1,.,CASSLIVGAQYEQYF,TGCGCCAGCAGCCTTATAGTGGGGGCCCAATACGAGCAGTACTTC
.,TRBJ2-7,14,TRBV11-3,.,CARSPGEGDYEQYF,TGTGCCAGGAGCCCTGGAGAAGGGGACTACGAGCAGTACTTC
few,TRBJ1-2,13,TRBV28,.,CASSLGPSYGYTF,TGTGCCAGCAGTTTAGGTCCATCCTATGGCTACACCTTC
.,TRBJ1-4,15,TRBV7-8,.,CASGSRDGRNEKLFF,TGTGCCAGCGGCAGCCGGGACGGACGTAACGAAAAACTGTTTTTT
.,TRBJ2-2,13,TRBV7-9,.,CASSSPSYGELFF,TGTGCCAGCAGCTCACCCTCGTACGGGGAGCTGTTTTTT
many,TRBJ2-3,14,TRBV6-5,TRBD2,CASSWSGSLDTQYF,TGTGCCAGCAGTTGGAGCGGGAGCCTCGATACGCAGTATTTT
.,TRBJ2-1,13,TRBV11-2,.,CASETGSYKEQFF,TGTGCCAGCGAGACGGGGAGCTACAAAGAGCAGTTCTTC
.,TRBJ2-3,14,TRBV28,.,CASSQGHSTDTQYF,TGTGCCAGCAGCCAGGGACACAGCACAGATACGCAGTATTTT
.,TRBJ2-7,14,TRBV28,.,CANTDPGSLYEQYF,TGTGCCAATACTGATCCGGGATCGCTATACGAGCAGTACTTC
few,TRBJ1-1,15,TRBV12-3/TRBV12-4,.,CASTNERVMNTEAFF,TGTGCCAGCACCAACGAACGGGTCATGAACACTGAAGCTTTCTTT
.,TRBJ2-4,14,TRBV11-2,TRBD1,CASNSTGGQNIEYF,TGTGCCAGCAACTCTACAGGGGGGCAAAACATTGAGTACTTC
.,TRBJ2-5,11,TRBV5-1,TRBD1,CASSSQGAQYF,TGCGCCAGCAGCTCCCAGGGGGCCCAGTACTTC
.,TRBJ2-1,14,TRBV12-3/TRBV12-4,TRBD2,CASSSPTRGGIQFF,TGTGCCAGCAGCTCGCCGACTAGGGGAGGGATCCAGTTCTTC
few,TRBJ1-5,12,TRBV12-3/TRBV12-4,.,CASSSLYQPQHF,TGTGCCAGCAGTTCCTTGTATCAGCCCCAGCATTTT
.,TRBJ1-2,14,TRBV6-6,.,CANSSTGTNFGYTF,TGTGCCAACAGTTCAACCGGCACAAACTTTGGCTACACCTTC
many,TRBJ1-2,15,TRBV12-3/TRBV12-4,TRBD1,CASSLVDRGLNGYTF,TGTGCCAGCAGTTTAGTGGACAGGGGATTAAATGGCTACACCTTC
.,TRBJ2-3,15,TRBV6-2/TRBV6-3,.,CSSSYAETHTDAQYF,TGTTCCAGCAGTTACGCGGAAACCCACACAGATGCGCAGTATTTT
many,TRBJ2-2,15,TRBV10-2,.,CASTDPTGRTGELFF,TGCGCCAGCACAGACCCGACTGGGCGCACCGGGGAGCTGTTTTTT
once,TRBJ2-1,15,TRBV2,.,CASSEDASSYNEQFF,TGTGCCAGCAGTGAGGACGCGAGCTCCTACAATGAGCAGTTCTTC
.,TRBJ2-2,16,TRBV11-2,.,CASCDGRNMNTGELFF,TGTGCCAGCTGCGACGGACGCAACATGAACACGGGGGAGCTGTTTTTT
.,TRBJ2-7,17,TRBV6-1,.,CASSEAHSPSAAYKQYF,TGTGCCAGCAGTGAGGCCCATTCCCCTAGCGCTGCCTACAAGCAGTACTTC
few,TRBJ2-2,16,TRBV30,TRBD2,CAWSWGLAGDTGELFF,TGTGCCTGGAGTTGGGGGCTAGCGGGTGACACCGGGGAGCTGTTTTTT
many,TRBJ2-6,18,TRBV11-2,TRBD1,CASSLAPGQGPGANVLTF,TGTGCCAGCAGCTTAGCCCCGGGACAGGGCCCTGGGGCCAACGTCCTGACTTTC
few,TRBJ1-1,14,TRBV2,.,CASSGLTGNTEAFF,TGTGCCAGCAGTGGGTTGACTGGGAACACTGAAGCTTTCTTT